This entry lists 27 T cell receptor beta chains sequenced from one sample in a study of T-cell memory formation after mild COVID-19. TCRdb reprocessed the 5' RACE reads via MiXCR and lists one record per CDR3 protein. The sample records under 200,000 distinct CDR3 sequences, around a tenth being singletons. The material sequenced was PBMCs or a T cell subset sorted from them (not recorded which). The receptor source for this set is a man aged 18 to 30 who had mild COVID-19 (a few samples of this study predate the infection). Cell type and time point are not known.

This clonotype was recorded a few times. One junction end does not reproduce the germline sequence, and a read error may be involved. This chain links TRBV9 with TRBJ2-2, with a weak D call TRBD1 (6 bases). CDR3 length: 13 residues. Germline V gene lookup returns CDR1 SGDLS and CDR2 YYNGEE. CDR3 protein: CASRVGQTGELFF. CDR3 coding DNA: TGTGCCAGCAGAGTAGGACAGACCGGGGAGCTGTTTTTT.

The chain combines TRBV5-1 with TRBJ1-1, with D perhaps matching TRBD1 (5 bases). Trimming took 2 bases from V and 1 from J, leaving 12 bases between them. Germline V gene lookup returns CDR1 SGHRS and CDR2 YFSETQ. The CDR3 has 15 amino acids. The CDR3 region has the DNA TGCGCCAGCAGCTTTGTTCAGGGAGGGAACACTGAAGCTTTCTTT. Amino acid sequence: CASSFVQGGNTEAFF. The full variable domain, its missing parts supplied by reference TRBV5-1 and TRBJ1-1, is KAGVTQTPRYLIKTRGQQVTLSCSPISGHRSVSWYQQTPGQGLQFLFEYFSETQRNKGNFPGRFSGRQFSNSRSEMNVSTLELGDSALYLCASSFVQGGNTEAFFGQGTRLTVV.

V usage is TRBV20-1 and J usage is TRBJ2-3; unclear D gene. Germline CDR1 DFQATT, CDR2 SNEGSKA (reference sequence). The CDR3 covers 14 residues. Trimming took off 3 bases at V and 0 bases at J, with 10 bases between the two ends. This CDR3 reads CSASIATSTDTQYF. For the CDR3, the DNA is TGCAGTGCTAGTATCGCAACTAGCACAGATACGCAGTATTTT.

The chain couples TRBV5-1 to TRBJ2-5; TRBD2 agrees at 10 bases. Germline lookup yields CDR1 SGHRS and CDR2 YFSETQ. Trimming removed 0 bases from V and 2 bases from J; junction bases left unmatched: 7. The length of the CDR3 is 17 residues. In nucleotides, the CDR3 is TGCGCCAGCAGCTTGGGGCTAGCGGGGGACGAGCAAGAGACCCAGTACTTC. Translation: CASSLGLAGDEQETQYF.

This clonotype appeared a few times. V usage is TRBV7-2 and J usage is TRBJ2-5; 7 positions agree with TRBD2. Losses at the gene ends were 3 bases for V and 2 bases for J; bases not matched to a gene: 6. This CDR3 has 15 residues. The germline V gene encodes CDR1 SGHTA and CDR2 FQGNSA. The CDR3 protein is CASSFSGLGQETQYF. In DNA form, the CDR3 reads TGTGCCAGCAGCTTTAGCGGGCTGGGGCAAGAGACCCAGTACTTC.

This clonotype was seen only a few times. The chain is built from TRBV6-5 and TRBJ2-7, with D tentatively TRBD1 or TRBD2 (5 bases each). The ends were cut back, 2 bases at V and 0 bases at J, with 17 bases in the middle. Germline V lookup: CDR1 MNHEY, CDR2 SVGAGI. This CDR3 region has 17 residues. Here the CDR3 DNA reads TGTGCCAGCAGTTACACAGCCCCGGGACGCAGCTCCTACGAGCAGTACTTC. Translation gives CASSYTAPGRSSYEQYF.

This clonotype was observed at least ten times. This rearrangement joins TRBV4-3 to TRBJ2-3, with D tentatively TRBD1 (5 bases). Germline V gives CDR1 LGHNA, CDR2 YSLEER. The CDR3 covers 14 residues. The V and J ends lost 3 bases and 6 bases respectively, with 13 bases between them. The CDR3 bases are TGCGCCAGCAGCCACGCCCAGGGTGACGATACGCAGTATTTT. As protein: CASSHAQGDDTQYF.

This sequence joins TRBV11-2 and TRBJ2-3; 9 bases line up with TRBD2. Germline CDR1 and CDR2: SGHAT and FQNNGV. The CDR3 contains 16 residues. V lost 1 base and J lost 0; bases outside the gene matches: 2. CDR3 sequence reads: CASSLVAGESTDTQYF. The CDR3 nucleotides read TGTGCCAGCAGCTTAGTAGCGGGGGAGAGCACAGATACGCAGTATTTT. The full variable domain, completed using reference TRBV11-2 and TRBJ2-3, is EAGVAQSPRYKIIEKRQSVAFWCNPISGHATLYWYQQILGQGPKLLIQFQNNGVVDDSQLPKDRFSAERLKGVDSTLKIQPAKLEDSAVYLCASSLVAGESTDTQYFGPGTRLTVL.

This chain connects TRBV7-3 to TRBJ2-1; maybe TRBD1 (6 bases). V gave up 5 bases and J gave up 9 bases, with 17 bases separating them. The germline gives CDR1 SGHTA, CDR2 FQGTGA. The CDR3 spans 14 residues. CDR3 in DNA: TGTGCCAGCAGCCGCGAACAGGGTAGTTCTGAGCAGTTCTTC. Protein sequence: CASSREQGSSEQFF.

This clonotype was recorded at least ten times. This sequence joins TRBV11-2 and TRBJ2-3; 8 bases are shared with TRBD1. Per the germline V gene, CDR1 is SGHAT and CDR2 is FQNNGV. The CDR3 sequence is 13 residues long. Trimming at V came to 3 bases and at J to 7 bases, leaving 3 bases not matched to a gene. Here the CDR3 DNA reads TGTGCCAGCAGCTTGGACAGGGACCATACGCAGTATTTT. It specifies CASSLDRDHTQYF.

The sample holds a few counts of this clonotype. This chain joins TRBV20-1 and TRBJ2-7; TRBD1 is a possible D gene (5 bases). Trimming took off 2 bases at V and 3 bases at J, with 14 bases between the two ends. Germline CDR1 and CDR2: DFQATT and SNEGSKA (reference sequence). The CDR3 covers 14 residues. The CDR3 here is CSARMDKGNYEQYF. In nucleotides, the CDR3 is TGCAGTGCTAGAATGGACAAGGGCAACTACGAGCAGTACTTC.

This clonotype was recorded a few times. This chain uses TRBV20-1 with TRBJ1-1; D unclear. This CDR3 has 15 amino acids. Germline V gene lookup returns CDR1 DFQATT and CDR2 SNEGSKA (reference sequence). V was shortened by 0 bases and J by 2 bases, with 13 bases between the two germline ends. Written as DNA, the CDR3 is TGCAGTGCTAGAGATCTCGGATTGGGCAACACTGAAGCTTTCTTT. This gives the protein CSARDLGLGNTEAFF.

This clonotype was observed a few times. The V and J genes are TRBV7-9 and TRBJ2-5; 8 positions match TRBD1. This CDR3 has 16 amino acids. The germline V gene has CDR1 SEHNR and CDR2 FQNEAQ (reference sequence). The trim removed 2 bases at V and 3 bases at J, leaving 8 bases unmatched. CDR3 in amino acids: CASSLSPGQVEETQYF. The CDR3 DNA reads as TGTGCCAGCAGCTTATCTCCGGGACAGGTAGAAGAGACCCAGTACTTC.

The chain carries TRBV29-1 and TRBJ2-5, with 13 bases that match TRBD2. The CDR3 totals 14 residues. Germline assignment: CDR1 SQVTM and CDR2 ANQGSEA. After removal of 5 bases from V and 4 bases from J, the junction contained 4 bases not matched to a gene. CDR3 protein: CSVWGLAGIETQYF. The CDR3 bases are TGCAGCGTTTGGGGACTAGCGGGGATAGAGACCCAGTACTTC.

The chain uses TRBV10-3 and TRBJ1-3, with D uncertain. Trimming left V 0 bases short and J 0 bases short, with 9 bases between. Germline V gene lookup returns CDR1 ENHRY and CDR2 SYGVKD. There are 16 residues in the CDR3. The CDR3 region has the DNA TGTGCCATCAGTGAGTCTCGGAGTAACTCTGGAAACACCATATATTTT. As protein: CAISESRSNSGNTIYF.

This clonotype was observed many times. The chain joins TRBV11-2 to TRBJ1-1; D remains ambiguous. CDR1 and CDR2 from the germline V gene are SGHAT and FQNNGV. The CDR3 is 13 amino acids. With 8 bases removed from V and 11 bases from J, the gap between germline ends came to 21 bases. The CDR3 is CASGIQEALGAFF. The CDR3 nucleotides read TGTGCCAGCGGCATTCAGGAGGCTTTAGGGGCTTTCTTT.

This chain links TRBV4-3 with TRBJ2-3; D unresolved. Trimming pared 4 bases from V and 6 bases from J, leaving 8 bases between. Per the germline V gene, CDR1 is LGHNA and CDR2 is YSLEER. The CDR3 length is 12 residues. The CDR3 sequence: CASSPMGDTQYF. CDR3 bases: TGCGCCAGCAGCCCAATGGGGGATACGCAGTATTTT.

This clonotype was detected a few times. The V and J genes are TRBV4-3 and TRBJ1-1; no firm D call. Trimming took 4 bases from V and 0 from J, leaving 15 bases between them. Germline CDR1 is LGHNA and CDR2 is YSLEER. The CDR3 is 16 amino acids. In nucleotides, the CDR3 is TGCGCCAGCAGCCCAGCCGGTCGGGGAATGAACACTGAAGCTTTCTTT. Residues: CASSPAGRGMNTEAFF.

Many counts were recorded for this clonotype. The chain has TRBV4-1 and TRBJ2-7, with D possibly being TRBD1 (5 bases). V dropped 0 bases and J dropped 4 bases, with 10 bases sitting between them. The CDR3 spans 14 residues. From germline, CDR1 is MGHRA and CDR2 YSYEKL. CDR3 region: CASSQEGLVYEQYF. The CDR3 DNA reads TGCGCCAGCAGCCAAGAGGGGCTAGTGTACGAGCAGTACTTC.

CDR3 in amino acids: CASSLTGENQPQHF. The CDR3 DNA reads as TGTGCCAGCAGTTTAACAGGGGAAAATCAGCCCCAGCATTTT. This chain links TRBV12-3 or TRBV12-4 with TRBJ1-5; 7 bases fit TRBD1. The CDR3 runs 14 residues. With V trimmed by 2 bases and J by 4 bases, 2 bases remained unmatched.

V and J are TRBV5-6 and TRBJ2-3, with D unresolved. This CDR3 region has 13 residues. Trimming removed 5 bases at V and 4 bases at J, with 11 bases between. Germline CDR1 and CDR2: SGHDT and YYEEEE. DNA of the CDR3: TGTGCCAGCAGGCGAGGAGTAGCAGATACGCAGTATTTT. Translation: CASRRGVADTQYF.

This clonotype showed up many times. For the CDR3, the DNA is TGTGCCAGCAGGGGACTATTCACAGGGACTGAAGCTTTCTTT. As protein: CASRGLFTGTEAFF. This chain joins TRBV6-2 or TRBV6-3 and TRBJ1-1; TRBD1 might be the D (6 bases). CDR3 length equals 14 residues. CDR1 and CDR2 from the germline V gene are MNHEY and SVGEGT. Trimming cost V 6 bases and J 5 bases, with 16 bases left between them.

In its sample, this clonotype was seen a few times. The gene calls are TRBV5-4 and TRBJ2-3; no firm D call. Trimming shortened V by 5 bases and J by 0 bases, and 4 bases separated the two germline ends. From germline, CDR1 is SGHNT and CDR2 YYREEE (reference sequence). The CDR3 length is 12 residues. The CDR3 nucleotides are TGTGCCAGCAGTCACAGCACAGATACGCAGTATTTT. Its protein product is CASSHSTDTQYF.

The sample holds a few counts of this clonotype. This chain uses TRBV4-3 with TRBJ1-5; D not resolved. Germline V gene sequence: CDR1 LGHNA, CDR2 YSLEER. V shed 0 bases and J shed 0 bases, with 12 bases lying between them. The CDR3 extends over 17 amino acids. The CDR3 DNA reads as TGCGCCAGCAGCCAAGATTTTTTGGGGTATAGCAATCAGCCCCAGCATTTT. It specifies CASSQDFLGYSNQPQHF.

CDR3 sequence reads: CASSLAGGQGNEQFF. As DNA, the CDR3 is TGTGCCAGCAGCTTAGCCGGGGGACAGGGTAATGAGCAGTTCTTC. The gene calls are TRBV7-8 and TRBJ2-1; TRBD1 agrees at 9 bases. The CDR3 extends over 15 amino acids. V was pared by 0 bases and J by 7 bases, with 4 bases of the junction left unmatched. Germline V gene lookup returns CDR1 SGHVS and CDR2 FQNEAQ.

Many counts were recorded for this clonotype. The chain employs TRBV7-9 and TRBJ2-5; D remains unclear. The CDR3 contains 11 residues. CDR1 and CDR2 (germline): SEHNR, FQNEAQ (reference sequence). V was trimmed by 5 bases and J by 4 bases, leaving 5 bases between them. As DNA, the CDR3 is TGTGCCAGCAGCCAAGGAGAGACCCAGTACTTC. Its translation is CASSQGETQYF.

The V gene is TRBV4-1, the J gene TRBJ2-7, with TRBD1 matching 7 bases. The CDR3 contains 14 residues. Unmatched junction bases numbered 8, after V lost 4 bases and J lost 5 bases. CDR1 is MGHRA and CDR2 is YSYEKL in the germline V gene. The CDR3 is CASSRDRVRHEQYF. As DNA, the CDR3 is TGCGCCAGCAGCCGAGACAGGGTGCGCCACGAGCAGTACTTC.